One sample yielded the 19 T cell receptor beta chains listed below, sequenced in a study of T-cell memory formation after mild COVID-19. In TCRdb, the 5' RACE reads were re-called with MiXCR into one record per CDR3 protein. The sample shows 250,000 or so distinct CDR3 sequences, about a sixth of them seen only once. Sequenced sample: PBMCs or a T cell subset sorted from them (not recorded which). These receptors all stem from a man in his late teens or twenties who had mild COVID-19 (a few samples of this study predate the infection). Cell type and time point are not known.

This chain connects TRBV9 to TRBJ1-1, with 9 nucleotides matching TRBD1. This CDR3 has 15 residues. The J segment lost 1 base and the V segment lost 3 bases, leaving 4 bases of the junction unmatched. Looked up from germline, CDR1 is SGDLS and CDR2 is YYNGEE. The CDR3 DNA follows: TGTGCCAGCAGCGCACCGGGACAGGGGAACACTGAAGCTTTCTTT. This sequence encodes CASSAPGQGNTEAFF. The full variable domain, completed using reference TRBV9 and TRBJ1-1, is DSGVTQTPKHLITATGQRVTLRCSPRSGDLSVYWYQQSLDQGLQFLIQYYNGEERAKGNILERFSAQQFPDLHSELNLSSLELGDSALYFCASSAPGQGNTEAFFGQGTRLTVV.

In its sample, this clonotype was seen a few times. The CDR3 here is CASSLFAGEQFF. As DNA, the CDR3 is TGCGCCAGCAGCTTGTTCGCCGGGGAGCAGTTCTTC. V and J are TRBV5-1 and TRBJ2-1, with unresolved D. The ends were cut back, 1 base at V and 10 bases at J, with 9 bases in the middle. CDR1 SGHRS and CDR2 YFSETQ come from the germline V gene. The CDR3 spans 12 residues. The full variable domain, completed using reference TRBV5-1 and TRBJ2-1, is KAGVTQTPRYLIKTRGQQVTLSCSPISGHRSVSWYQQTPGQGLQFLFEYFSETQRNKGNFPGRFSGRQFSNSRSEMNVSTLELGDSALYLCASSLFAGEQFFGPGTRLTVL.

This clonotype turned up a few times. The chain is built from TRBV29-1 and TRBJ2-4; 7 bases align to TRBD1. The CDR3 has 12 amino acids. V shed 6 bases, J shed 8 bases, and the junction held 7 bases outside the gene matches. Germline V gene lookup returns CDR1 SQVTM and CDR2 ANQGSEA. The CDR3 sequence: CSVSAQGDIQYF. Here the CDR3 DNA reads TGCAGCGTATCCGCTCAGGGGGACATTCAGTACTTC.

This chain uses TRBV5-1 with TRBJ1-2; no reliable D call. The CDR3 length is 13 residues. V gave up 2 bases and J gave up 6 bases, with 11 bases separating them. Germline V gene data show CDR1 as SGHRS and CDR2 as YFSETQ. In DNA form, the CDR3 reads TGCGCCAGCAGCTTAAGCGCCAGTAATGGCTACACCTTC. It is translated as CASSLSASNGYTF.

V is TRBV5-3 and J is TRBJ2-6; unclear D gene. TRBV5-3 is an ORF, with its function uncertain. V was pared by 1 base and J by 0 bases, with 14 bases between. This CDR3 spans 18 amino acids. CDR3 nucleotide sequence: TGTGCCAGAAGCTTGCAAGTTTCTGTGTCCTCTGGGGCCAACGTCCTGACTTTC. It encodes CARSLQVSVSSGANVLTF.

Ten or more counts support this clonotype. The V gene is TRBV4-1, the J gene TRBJ2-7, with 8 bases matching TRBD2. V gave up 3 bases and J gave up 5 bases; unmatched junction bases: 3. CDR3 size: 13 residues. The V gene's germline CDR1 is MGHRA and CDR2 YSYEKL. The CDR3 here is CASSHPGGDEQYF. CDR3 in DNA: TGCGCCAGCAGCCATCCGGGGGGGGACGAGCAGTACTTC.

This clonotype appeared a few times. The genes are TRBV9 and TRBJ2-5; D gene uncertain. The CDR3 has 13 residues. Deletions cut 6 bases from V and 4 bases from J, with 13 bases between. Germline-derived CDR1 and CDR2 are SGDLS and YYNGEE. CDR3 nucleotides: TGTGCCAGCAATCTAATGGAAGGAGAGACCCAGTACTTC. This sequence encodes CASNLMEGETQYF.

This clonotype was counted between two and nine times. The CDR3 DNA follows: TGCGCCAGCAGCCAGAGCGACATGAACACTGAAGCTTTCTTT. Its protein is CASSQSDMNTEAFF. This chain joins TRBV4-3 and TRBJ1-1; no firm D call. Trimming cost V 3 bases and J 0 bases, with 8 bases left between them. The CDR3 loop spans 14 amino acids. CDR1 LGHNA and CDR2 YSLEER come from the germline V gene.

This clonotype was observed a handful of times. The rearrangement links TRBV29-1 to TRBJ2-3; tentatively, D is TRBD2 (7 bases). The germline V gene has CDR1 SQVTM and CDR2 ANQGSEA. The CDR3 is 14 amino acids. V shed 7 bases and J shed 1 base, with 15 bases lying between them. The CDR3 sequence: CSAGGLAGTDTQYF. The CDR3 DNA follows: TGCAGCGCTGGGGGCCTAGCGGGCACAGATACGCAGTATTTT.

This clonotype was counted only a few times. The J gene is TRBJ1-2, the V gene TRBV12-3 or TRBV12-4, with D perhaps TRBD1 (6 bases). The CDR3 covers 14 residues. V shed 3 bases and J shed 8 bases, with 16 bases lying between them. As DNA, the CDR3 is TGTGCCAGCAGTTTCGGACAGAGAGTTTCGGGCTACACCTTC. Amino acids: CASSFGQRVSGYTF.

In its sample, this clonotype was seen a few times. The V gene is TRBV10-3, the J gene TRBJ2-3; possible D gene TRBD2, 6 bases. The V and J ends lost 6 bases and 0 bases respectively, with 10 bases between them. From germline, CDR1 is ENHRY and CDR2 SYGVKD. There are 14 residues in the CDR3. As DNA, the CDR3 is TGTGCCATCAGGGGGGGTGGAAGCACAGATACGCAGTATTTT. It specifies CAIRGGGSTDTQYF.

The chain carries TRBV7-9 and TRBJ2-3, with D uncertain. V was clipped by 1 base and J by 4 bases, with 12 bases between them. Germline V CDR1 and CDR2: SEHNR, FQNEAQ (reference sequence). The CDR3 loop spans 15 amino acids. The chain's CDR3 is CASSLVQSLADTQYF. The CDR3 coding sequence is TGTGCCAGCAGCTTAGTCCAGAGCCTAGCAGATACGCAGTATTTT.

J is TRBJ1-2 and V is TRBV6-5; D may be TRBD1 (6 bases). This CDR3 contains 16 residues. With 3 bases removed from V and 4 bases from J, the gap between germline ends came to 18 bases. Germline CDR1 and CDR2: MNHEY and SVGAGI. The CDR3 loop reads CASSYSSGGASYGYTF. CDR3 DNA sequence: TGTGCCAGCAGTTATTCCTCGGGGGGCGCTTCCTATGGCTACACCTTC.

CDR3 sequence: CASGQGTWGATDNNEQFF. The CDR3 DNA sequence: TGTGCTAGTGGCCAGGGAACATGGGGAGCGACCGATAACAATGAGCAGTTCTTC. This chain uses TRBV12-5 with TRBJ2-1; the D gene could be TRBD1 or TRBD2 (5 bases each). CDR1 and CDR2 (germline): LGHNT, FRNRAP. The CDR3 covers 18 residues. V was clipped by 6 bases and J by 5 bases, with 26 bases between them. Full variable domain (outside the CDR3, taken from reference TRBV12-5 and TRBJ2-1): DARVTQTPRHKVTEMGQEVTMRCQPILGHNTVFWYRQTMMQGLELLAYFRNRAPLDDSGMPKDRFSAEMPDATLATLKIQPSEPRDSAVYFCASGQGTWGATDNNEQFFGPGTRLTVL.

The chain uses TRBV20-1 and TRBJ2-3; D remains unclear. V was trimmed by 3 bases and J by 1 base, leaving 5 bases between them. The CDR3 consists of 12 residues. CDR1 is DFQATT, CDR2 SNEGSKA, per germline (reference sequence). Here the CDR3 DNA reads TGCAGTGCTAGGCGTGGCACAGATACGCAGTATTTT. Translated: CSARRGTDTQYF.

The gene calls are TRBV9 and TRBJ1-6; weak D call: TRBD1 (6 bases). Germline assignment: CDR1 SGDLS and CDR2 YYNGEE. The V end lost 0 bases, the J end lost 8 bases, and 9 bases lay between the germline ends. The CDR3 has 14 amino acids. CDR3 in amino acids: CASSVGDTYSPLHF. CDR3 coding DNA: TGTGCCAGCAGCGTAGGGGACACTTATTCACCCCTCCACTTT.

The chain has TRBV6-5 and TRBJ2-1, with D perhaps TRBD1 (6 bases). The CDR3 covers 14 residues. The germline V gene has CDR1 MNHEY and CDR2 SVGAGI. V was trimmed by 3 bases and J by 6 bases, leaving 12 bases between them. This chain's CDR3 is CASSYSRRGNEQFF. CDR3 nucleotides: TGTGCCAGCAGTTATTCTCGCAGGGGCAATGAGCAGTTCTTC.

This clonotype turned up a few times. The genes are TRBV24-1 and TRBJ1-2, with D tentatively TRBD1 (6 bases). The germline V gene encodes CDR1 KGHDR and CDR2 SFDVKD. V lost 3 bases and J lost 1, with 8 bases in between. The CDR3 consists of 14 residues. CDR3 protein: CATSDPQGNYGYTF. In DNA form, the CDR3 reads TGTGCCACCAGTGATCCACAGGGTAACTATGGCTACACCTTC.

The chain uses TRBV5-6 and TRBJ1-5, with TRBD1 as a possible D gene (5 bases). V lost 0 bases, J lost 10 bases, and 20 bases lay in between. Germline assignment: CDR1 SGHDT and CDR2 YYEEEE. CDR3 length: 16 residues. The CDR3 region is CASSLARDYGERPQHF. The CDR3 nucleotides read TGTGCCAGCAGCTTGGCCAGGGACTACGGGGAGAGACCCCAGCATTTT.